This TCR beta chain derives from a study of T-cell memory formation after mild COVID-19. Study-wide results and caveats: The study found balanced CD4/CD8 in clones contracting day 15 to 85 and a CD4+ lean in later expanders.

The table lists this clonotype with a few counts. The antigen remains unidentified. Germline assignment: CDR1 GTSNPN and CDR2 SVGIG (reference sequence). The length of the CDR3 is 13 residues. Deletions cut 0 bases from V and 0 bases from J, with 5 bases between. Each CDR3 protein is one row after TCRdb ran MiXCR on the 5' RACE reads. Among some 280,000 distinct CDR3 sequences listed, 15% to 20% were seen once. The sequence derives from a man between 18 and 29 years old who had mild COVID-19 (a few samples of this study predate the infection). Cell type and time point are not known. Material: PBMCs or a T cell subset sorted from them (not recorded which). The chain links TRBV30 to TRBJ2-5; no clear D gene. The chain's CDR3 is CAWSVPNQETQYF. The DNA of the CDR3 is TGTGCCTGGAGTGTACCCAACCAAGAGACCCAGTACTTC.